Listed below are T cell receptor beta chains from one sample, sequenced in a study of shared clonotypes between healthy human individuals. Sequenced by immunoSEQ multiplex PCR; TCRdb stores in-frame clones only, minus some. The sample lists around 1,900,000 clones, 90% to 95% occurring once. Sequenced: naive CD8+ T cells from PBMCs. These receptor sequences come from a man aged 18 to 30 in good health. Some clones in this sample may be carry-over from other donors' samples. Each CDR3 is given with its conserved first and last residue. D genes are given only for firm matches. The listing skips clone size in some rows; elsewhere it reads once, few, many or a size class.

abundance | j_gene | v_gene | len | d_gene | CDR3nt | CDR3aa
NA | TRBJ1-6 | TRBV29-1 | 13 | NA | TGCAGCGTCGGCGAGGGATATAATTCACCCCTCCACTTT | CSVGEGYNSPLHF
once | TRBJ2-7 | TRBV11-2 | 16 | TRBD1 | TGTGCCAGCAGCTTAGGCCGAGGGACAGGGACCTACGAGCAGTACTTC | CASSLGRGTGTYEQYF
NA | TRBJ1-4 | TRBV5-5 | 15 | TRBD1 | TGTGCCAGCAGCTTGATGGGGACAGGGGGTGAAAAACTGTTTTTT | CASSLMGTGGEKLFF
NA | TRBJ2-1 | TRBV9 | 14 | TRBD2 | TGTGCCAGCAGCGGTAGCGGGAGAGTGAATGAGCAGTTCTTC | CASSGSGRVNEQFF
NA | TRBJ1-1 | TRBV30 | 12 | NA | TGTGCCTGGTCCAGGGGAAGAACTGAAGCTTTCTTT | CAWSRGRTEAFF
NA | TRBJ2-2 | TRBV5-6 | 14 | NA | TGTGCCAGCAGCTTGGGACTAAACACCGGGGAGCTGTTTTTT | CASSLGLNTGELFF
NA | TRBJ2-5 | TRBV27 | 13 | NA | TGTGCCAGCAGCCGATCGGCGATCGGGACCCAGTACTTC | CASSRSAIGTQYF
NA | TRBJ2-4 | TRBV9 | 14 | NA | TGTGCCAGCAGCGCTGGCCTAGCCAAAAACATTCAGTACTTC | CASSAGLAKNIQYF
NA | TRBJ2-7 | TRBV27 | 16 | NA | TGTGCCAGCAGTTTATTGGCACCGGGGCCCACCTACGAGCAGTACTTC | CASSLLAPGPTYEQYF
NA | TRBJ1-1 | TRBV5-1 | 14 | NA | TGCGCCAGCCAGGCATCGGGGTCAGGGACTGAAGCTTTCTTT | CASQASGSGTEAFF
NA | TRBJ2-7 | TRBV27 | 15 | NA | TGTGCCAGCAGTCTGGGGATGGACAGCCTTTACGAGCAGTACTTC | CASSLGMDSLYEQYF
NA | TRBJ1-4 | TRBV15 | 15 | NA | TGTGCCACCAGAGGCGGGGAGGCAACTAATGAAAAACTGTTTTTT | CATRGGEATNEKLFF
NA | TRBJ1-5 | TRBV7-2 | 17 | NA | TGTGCCAGCAGCTCTGGGACGGGTGTCTATAGCAATCAGCCCCAGCATTTT | CASSSGTGVYSNQPQHF
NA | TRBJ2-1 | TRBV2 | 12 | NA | TGTGCCAGGAGAGGGGAGCGGGATGAGCAGTTCTTC | CARRGERDEQFF
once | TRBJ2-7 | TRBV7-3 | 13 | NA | TGTGCCAGCAGCCCCGACAGGTCCTACGAGCAGTACTTC | CASSPDRSYEQYF
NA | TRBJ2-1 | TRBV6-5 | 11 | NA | TGTGCCAGCACCTCAAGTGGTGAGCAGTTCTTC | CASTSSGEQFF
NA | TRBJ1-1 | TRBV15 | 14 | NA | TGTGCCACCAGCCACCCCAGGGGAAACACTGAAGCTTTCTTT | CATSHPRGNTEAFF
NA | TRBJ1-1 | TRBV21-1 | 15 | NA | TGTGCCAGCAGCATCGGTCGGACAGGGAAGTGCGAAGCTTTCTTT | CASSIGRTGKCEAFF
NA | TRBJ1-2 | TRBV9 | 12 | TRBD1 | TGTGCCAGCAGCCTTACAGGGGTCGGCTACACCTTC | CASSLTGVGYTF
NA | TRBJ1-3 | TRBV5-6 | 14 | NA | TGTGCCAGCAGCTTGTACGGATTCGGAAACACCATATATTTT | CASSLYGFGNTIYF
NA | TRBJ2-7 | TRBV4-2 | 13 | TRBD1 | TGTGCCAGCAGAAGGGGGCTGTGGGACGAGCAGTACTTC | CASRRGLWDEQYF
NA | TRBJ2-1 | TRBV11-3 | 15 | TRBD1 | TGTGCCAGCAGCTTAGGGACAGGGGCTAGGAATGAGCAGTTCTTC | CASSLGTGARNEQFF
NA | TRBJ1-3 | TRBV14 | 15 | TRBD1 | TGTGCCAGCAGCCAATCTGGGACAGGGTTGTACACCATATATTTT | CASSQSGTGLYTIYF
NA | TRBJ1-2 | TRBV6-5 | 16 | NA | TGTGCCAGCAGTTACATCGGAGATCAGGGACTCTATGGCTACACCTTC | CASSYIGDQGLYGYTF
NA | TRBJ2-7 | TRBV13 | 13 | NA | TGTGCCAGCAGCCTCGCGAGAGCCTACGAGCAGTACTTC | CASSLARAYEQYF
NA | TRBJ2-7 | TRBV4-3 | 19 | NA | TGCGCCAGCAGCCAAGAGGCCCCACGGGGGCTAATTAGTGGGTACGAGCAGTACTTC | CASSQEAPRGLISGYEQYF